This T cell receptor (beta chain) comes out of a study of CD8+ T cells in alopecia areata. The V gene lost 6 bases and the J gene lost 4 bases, with 16 bases spanning the gap. The length of the CDR3 is 14 residues. Looked up from germline, CDR1 is MNHNY and CDR2 is SVGAGI (reference sequence). Regarding treatment: oral pan-JAK inhibitor, 5-10 mg twice daily. Following RNA extraction, reverse transcription yielded cDNA that acted as the sequencing template. Produced via immunoSEQ multiplex PCR; TCRdb's table is partial and in-frame only. The sample gives 150,000 to 200,000 clones, about three fifths of which show up once; about a sixth is in the top ten.

The starting material was CD4+ T cells sorted from blood, obtained at approximately week 61, from a patient treated with tofacitinib. The TCR originated in a human donor with alopecia areata. V gene TRBV6-6 combines with J gene TRBJ2-7; TRBD1 or TRBD2 may be the D gene (5 bases each). The CDR3 is CASRDAGADYEQYF. CDR3 in DNA: TGTGCCAGCAGGGACGCCGGGGCAGATTACGAGCAGTACTTC.